This is a list of T cell receptor beta chains from one sample in a study of early T cells in non-severe SARS-CoV-2 infection. TCRdb analysed the 5' RACE reads with MiXCR anew, one entry per CDR3 protein. The sample carries about 22,000 distinct CDR3 sequences, roughly 3.5% recorded once. Sequencing was done on a sample of whole blood. The receptor set was obtained from an adult who was a healthcare worker with PCR-confirmed SARS-CoV-2 infection or an uninfected control (not recorded which). CDR3s include the opening cysteine and the closing phenylalanine or tryptophan. D genes are given only for firm matches. Clone size is shown for a subset of rows, as once, few, many or a class of expanded clone.

-	TRBV6-6	many	TRBJ2-1	TGTGCCAGCACCTTTATTAGACCGGATCTCAATGAGCAGTTCTTC	CASTFIRPDLNEQFF
-	TRBV5-4	many	TRBJ2-7	TGTGCCAGCAGCGCTTCCGGGACTCCGGACTACGAGCAGTACTTC	CASSASGTPDYEQYF
TRBD2	TRBV7-2	many	TRBJ2-3	TGTGCCAGCAGTCCGAGCCTACTAGCGGGAAACACAGATACGCAGTATTTT	CASSPSLLAGNTDTQYF
-	TRBV9	medium-sized	TRBJ2-5	TGTGCCAGCAGCGTAGTAGGAGGAGAGACCCAGTACTTC	CASSVVGGETQYF
TRBD1	TRBV7-2	many	TRBJ1-1	TGTGCCAGCAGCTTCCGGGACAGGGTGACTGAAGCTTTCTTT	CASSFRDRVTEAFF
-	TRBV14	-	TRBJ1-2	TGTGCCAGCAGCCAAGATTCCGGAGGGATTGGCTACACCTTC	CASSQDSGGIGYTF
TRBD2	TRBV7-9	many	TRBJ2-7	TGTGCCAGCAGCTTTCCTAGGACTAGCGGCGACTCCTACGAGCAGTACTTC	CASSFPRTSGDSYEQYF
-	TRBV12-3/TRBV12-4	medium-sized	TRBJ1-5	TGTGCCAGCAGCCTTGGCGGTAACAATCAGCCCCAGCATTTT	CASSLGGNNQPQHF
TRBD1	TRBV5-1	medium-sized	TRBJ1-5	TGCGCCAGCAGCAGGGGGCCGTCCTCCGGGCAGCCCCAGCATTTT	CASSRGPSSGQPQHF
TRBD2	TRBV28	-	TRBJ2-5	TGTGCCAGCAGTTTATTCGCTCTTCGTCGACTAGCGGGGAACCAAGAGACCCAGTACTTC	CASSLFALRRLAGNQETQYF
TRBD1	TRBV19	-	TRBJ1-1	TGTGCCAGTACTCGGACAGGGGGGAACACTGAAGCTTTCTTT	CASTRTGGNTEAFF
TRBD1	TRBV24-1	many	TRBJ2-1	TGTGCCACCAGTGATTTGGTCAGGGGGTACCACAATGAGCAGTTCTTC	CATSDLVRGYHNEQFF
TRBD2	TRBV5-1	many	TRBJ2-5	TGCGCCAGCAGTCTAGCGGGGGGCTGGCAAGAGACCCAGTACTTC	CASSLAGGWQETQYF
-	TRBV6-1	many	TRBJ2-3	TGTGCCAGCAATTTAGGGGTTTCGGCGGATACGCAGTATTTT	CASNLGVSADTQYF
TRBD2	TRBV13	many	TRBJ2-3	TGTGCCAGCAGCTTAGTTGAGACTAGCGGAGACGATACGCAGTATTTT	CASSLVETSGDDTQYF
TRBD2	TRBV5-1	-	TRBJ2-1	TGCGCCAGCAGCTTGGCGGCTAGCGGGGGGGCCTCTGAGCAGTTCTTC	CASSLAASGGASEQFF
TRBD2	TRBV28	many	TRBJ2-2	TGTGCCAGCAGAATAGCGGGTCACACCGGGGAGCTGTTTTTT	CASRIAGHTGELFF
-	TRBV18	many	TRBJ2-7	TGTGCCAGCTCACCTCCCACGGGACCCGGAGGGGAGCAGTACTTC	CASSPPTGPGGEQYF
-	TRBV30	many	TRBJ2-1	TGTGCCTGGAGACAGGCAACAGAGCAGTTCTTC	CAWRQATEQFF
-	TRBV20-1	medium-sized	TRBJ1-6	TGCAGTGCTAGCAAGGCAGGGGAGGCACCCCTCCACTTT	CSASKAGEAPLHF
TRBD1	TRBV6-5	medium-sized	TRBJ2-1	TGTGCCAGCAGTGCGGGACAGGGCAACAATGAGCAGTTCTTC	CASSAGQGNNEQFF
-	TRBV11-2	few	TRBJ2-3	TGTGCCAGCAGCCGTCCAACAGGGGGGGGAGCAGATACGCAGTATTTT	CASSRPTGGGADTQYF
-	TRBV5-1	many	TRBJ1-6	TGCGCCAGCAGCTTGAGGACGCCGGAAAATTCACCCCTCCACTTT	CASSLRTPENSPLHF
-	TRBV13	many	TRBJ2-7	TGTGCCAGCAGAGCGGCGGGGTCCTACGAGCAGTACTTC	CASRAAGSYEQYF
TRBD1	TRBV20-1	-	TRBJ2-1	TGCAGTGCCATGGAACCCCGCAGGACAGGGGTTATCAATGAGCAGTTCTTC	CSAMEPRRTGVINEQFF
TRBD2	TRBV20-1	many	TRBJ2-1	TGCAGTGCTGGGAAACTAGCGGGGGGTAATGAGCAGTTCTTC	CSAGKLAGGNEQFF
TRBD2	TRBV7-6	-	TRBJ2-7	TGTGCCAGCAGCCCAAGCGGGAACCTCTACGAGCAGTACTTC	CASSPSGNLYEQYF
TRBD1	TRBV6-2/TRBV6-3	many	TRBJ1-1	TGTGCCAGCAGTCCCCTGGGGGCAGGGGGCTTGGGAGCTTTCTTT	CASSPLGAGGLGAFF
-	TRBV28	few	TRBJ2-2	TGTGCCAGCGGTCCCGGGGAGCTGTTTTTT	CASGPGELFF
-	TRBV19	many	TRBJ2-1	TGTGCCAGTAGTATGAAGGGGGGCGCCTACAATGAGCAGTTCTTC	CASSMKGGAYNEQFF
TRBD2	TRBV11-3	many	TRBJ2-1	TGTGCCAGCAGCTTAGGCAGCGGGAGTGGTGAGCAGTTCTTC	CASSLGSGSGEQFF
-	TRBV28	many	TRBJ2-2	TGTGCCAGCAGTTTTCGGGGTCCCGGGGAGCTGTTTTTT	CASSFRGPGELFF
-	TRBV7-6	medium-sized	TRBJ1-1	TGTGCCAGCAGCTTAGCGGTGGGGGCAGGGACTGAAGCTTTCTTT	CASSLAVGAGTEAFF
-	TRBV5-6	many	TRBJ2-1	TGTGCCAGCAGCGGGGCAGGGAAAGGGCAGTTCTTC	CASSGAGKGQFF